The rows below give T cell receptor beta chains drawn from one sample of a study of HIV-infected patients and healthy controls. Each CDR3 protein gets one entry after TCRdb re-called the 5' RACE reads with MiXCR. The table shows over 15,000 distinct CDR3 sequences, with over 9% occurring only once. Specimen: blood. These receptors were obtained from an adult in good health. Both conserved end residues are part of each CDR3. A D gene is named only where the DNA matches it firmly. Clone size, where shown, is once, few, many, or a class for clones that have expanded.

CDR3 | DNA | V | size | D | J
CASRDSQETQYF | TGTGCCAGCCGGGACAGCCAAGAGACCCAGTACTTC | TRBV10-3 | - | TRBD1 | TRBJ2-5
CASREGKNIQYF | TGCGCCAGCAGGGAAGGCAAAAACATTCAGTACTTC | TRBV5-1 | once | - | TRBJ2-4
CASSLPWGAQYF | TGTGCCAGCAGCTTACCATGGGGCGCGCAGTATTTT | TRBV7-2 | medium-sized | - | TRBJ2-3
CASSAGTAPDEAFF | TGTGCCAGCAGTGCCGGGACGGCCCCTGATGAAGCTTTCTTT | TRBV2 | - | - | TRBJ1-1
CSVEKMNTEAFF | TGCAGCGTTGAAAAAATGAACACTGAAGCTTTCTTT | TRBV29-1 | few | - | TRBJ1-1
CASRLDNSDNQPQHF | TGTGCCAGCAGGTTAGACAACTCCGACAATCAGCCCCAGCATTTT | TRBV6-2/TRBV6-3 | many | - | TRBJ1-5
CSVESWTPAQYF | TGCAGCGTTGAATCGTGGACCCCCGCGCAGTATTTT | TRBV29-1 | few | - | TRBJ2-3
CSASAGRGSGNIQYF | TGCAGTGCTAGTGCAGGACGTGGGTCCGGGAACATTCAGTACTTC | TRBV20-1 | medium-sized | - | TRBJ2-4
CASSRLAGGPPSVAKNIQYF | TGTGCCAGCAGTCGTTTAGCGGGAGGCCCTCCGTCCGTGGCCAAAAACATTCAGTACTTC | TRBV6-5 | many | TRBD2 | TRBJ2-4
CASCPSGGYNEQFF | TGTGCCAGCTGCCCCAGCGGGGGATACAATGAGCAGTTCTTC | TRBV6-1 | medium-sized | TRBD2 | TRBJ2-1
CASSFSFGTGNNEQFF | TGTGCCAGCAGTTTCTCTTTCGGGACAGGGAACAATGAGCAGTTCTTC | TRBV12-3/TRBV12-4 | many | TRBD1 | TRBJ2-1
CASSLTRGAQYF | TGTGCCAGCAGCCTGACCCGGGGGGCCCAGTACTTC | TRBV13 | many | TRBD2 | TRBJ2-5
CSVFVIYNEQFF | TGCAGCGTTTTTGTTATTTACAATGAGCAGTTCTTC | TRBV29-1 | - | - | TRBJ2-1
CASSKVGQAYEQYF | TGTGCCAGCAGCAAAGTTGGACAGGCCTACGAGCAGTACTTC | TRBV21-1 | medium-sized | - | TRBJ2-7
CASSAREAPPDTQYF | TGTGCCAGCAGTGCCCGGGAGGCCCCCCCAGATACGCAGTATTTT | TRBV2 | medium-sized | TRBD2 | TRBJ2-3
CASSYPQGYEQYF | TGTGCCAGCAGTTACCCCCAGGGTTACGAGCAGTACTTC | TRBV6-2/TRBV6-3 | many | - | TRBJ2-7
CSVEGTQGGEKLFF | TGCAGCGTTGAGGGGACCCAGGGGGGTGAAAAACTGTTTTTT | TRBV29-1 | many | TRBD1 | TRBJ1-4